The 18 T cell receptor beta chains listed next were all sequenced from one sample in a study of technical replicates of blood from several donors. TCRdb keeps only in-frame clones here, not all; method: immunoSEQ multiplex PCR. Of tens of thousands of clones in the sample, around 90% were seen once. Material for sequencing was PBMCs. Receptors originate from a human donor in good health. Some clones in this sample may be carry-over from other donors' samples.

The V and J genes are TRBV7-2 and TRBJ2-2; D is ambiguous. Trimming pared 5 bases from V and 4 bases from J, leaving 8 bases between. The germline CDR1 and CDR2 sequences are SGHTA and FQGNSA. CDR3 size: 13 residues. Here the CDR3 DNA reads TGTGCCAGCAGCCCCCCGGGCACCGGGGAGCTGTTTTTT. Its translation is CASSPPGTGELFF.

V gene TRBV4-1 combines with J gene TRBJ1-2; 7 nucleotides match TRBD1. CDR3 length equals 16 residues. The germline gives CDR1 MGHRA, CDR2 YSYEKL. Trimming removed 3 bases from V and 8 bases from J; junction bases left unmatched: 15. This CDR3 is CASSQRSWQGEGGYTF. The DNA for the CDR3 is TGCGCCAGCAGCCAGCGAAGCTGGCAGGGGGAAGGGGGCTACACCTTC.

The chain uses TRBV7-8 and TRBJ2-7, with D uncertain. Trimming removed 4 bases at V and 6 bases at J, with 10 bases between. The CDR3 contains 12 residues. CDR1 SGHVS and CDR2 FQNEAQ come from the germline V gene. The CDR3 spells CASSSEPGEQYF. CDR3 bases: TGTGCCAGCAGCTCCGAACCCGGCGAGCAGTACTTC.

The chain carries TRBV7-2 and TRBJ2-7, with TRBD2 matching over 7 bases. CDR1 and CDR2 from the germline V gene are SGHTA and FQGNSA. With 4 bases clipped from V and 0 bases from J, the junction kept 15 bases outside the gene matches. This CDR3 is 18 amino acids long. In DNA form, the CDR3 reads TGTGCCAGCAGCTCACCGGGTATCGTAGCGGGTGACTCCTACGAGCAGTACTTC. This sequence encodes CASSSPGIVAGDSYEQYF.

The V and J genes are TRBV29-1 and TRBJ1-2; 7 nucleotides match TRBD1. Per germline, CDR1 SQVTM and CDR2 ANQGSEA. CDR3 length: 12 amino acids. V lost 7 bases and J lost 2; bases outside the gene matches: 4. In DNA form, the CDR3 reads TGCAGCGCAACACAGGGGAACTATGGCTACACCTTC. This codes for CSATQGNYGYTF.

The count of this clone is one. The chain employs TRBV30 and TRBJ2-3, with TRBD2 matching over 12 bases. V lost 2 bases and J lost 4; bases outside the gene matches: 4. The CDR3 consists of 15 residues. Germline V gene data show CDR1 as GTSNPN and CDR2 as SVGIG (reference sequence). CDR3 amino acids: CAWSRLAGVADTQYF. The CDR3 nucleotides are TGTGCCTGGAGTAGACTAGCGGGAGTGGCAGATACGCAGTATTTT.

The chain combines TRBV6-4 with TRBJ1-2; D is ambiguous. In germline, CDR1 is MRHNA, CDR2 SNTAGT. This CDR3 contains 15 residues. Trimming shortened V by 6 bases and J by 0 bases, and 14 bases separated the two germline ends. The CDR3 here is CASSEGVGSNYGYTF. DNA of the CDR3: TGTGCCAGCAGCGAGGGCGTCGGATCTAACTATGGCTACACCTTC.

CDR3 loop: CASSYSSPQFDEQFF. The CDR3 DNA follows: TGTGCCAGCAGTTACAGTAGCCCCCAGTTCGATGAGCAGTTCTTC. The chain has TRBV6-5 and TRBJ2-1; no firm D call. V lost 2 bases and J lost 8, with 16 bases in between. Germline V gene lookup returns CDR1 MNHEY and CDR2 SVGAGI. This CDR3 has 15 amino acids.

This chain joins TRBV6-4 and TRBJ1-1; possibly TRBD1 for D (6 bases). Germline lookup yields CDR1 MRHNA and CDR2 SNTAGT. V lost 5 bases and J lost 2, with 9 bases in between. The CDR3 covers 13 residues. This CDR3 is CASSYRANTEAFF. In DNA, the CDR3 is TGTGCCAGCAGTTACAGGGCCAACACTGAAGCTTTCTTT.

The chain joins TRBV5-6 to TRBJ2-3; the D gene is possibly TRBD2 (6 bases). Looked up from germline, CDR1 is SGHDT and CDR2 is YYEEEE. V lost 0 bases, J lost 0 bases, and 17 bases lay in between. This CDR3 region has 18 residues. The chain's CDR3 is CASSLEVWGDPSTDTQYF. CDR3 coding DNA: TGTGCCAGCAGCTTGGAGGTTTGGGGGGACCCAAGCACAGATACGCAGTATTTT. Full variable domain (outside the CDR3, taken from reference TRBV5-6 and TRBJ2-3): DAGVTQSPTHLIKTRGQQVTLRCSPKSGHDTVSWYQQALGQGPQFIFQYYEEEERQRGNFPDRFSGHQFPNYSSELNVNALLLGDSALYLCASSLEVWGDPSTDTQYFGPGTRLTVL.

The rearrangement links TRBV29-1 to TRBJ1-1; no firm D call. V gave up 5 bases and J gave up 3 bases, with 4 bases separating them. The CDR3 totals 10 residues. Germline CDR1 reads SQVTM; CDR2 reads ANQGSEA. The CDR3 spells CSVPDTEAFF. In nucleotides, the CDR3 is TGCAGCGTTCCGGACACTGAAGCTTTCTTT.

This clone has a handful of counts. This chain uses TRBV5-6 with TRBJ1-4, with D unresolved. The CDR3 has 16 residues. Germline lookup yields CDR1 SGHDT and CDR2 YYEEEE. The V gene lost 0 bases and the J gene lost 0 bases, with 9 bases spanning the gap. As DNA, the CDR3 is TGTGCCAGCAGCTTGGCACAGCTTGCAACTAATGAAAAACTGTTTTTT. Translating it yields CASSLAQLATNEKLFF.

This chain joins TRBV4-1 and TRBJ2-7, with D perhaps TRBD2 (7 bases). The length of the CDR3 is 15 residues. V dropped 4 bases and J dropped 5 bases, with 18 bases sitting between them. The germline CDR1 and CDR2 sequences are MGHRA and YSYEKL. The CDR3 loop is CASSLLGGGHDEQYF. The CDR3 DNA is TGCGCCAGCAGCCTCCTGGGGGGGGGCCATGACGAGCAGTACTTC.

The chain links TRBV6-5 to TRBJ1-4; D is possibly TRBD1 (5 bases). The CDR3 is 14 amino acids. CDR1 MNHEY and CDR2 SVGAGI come from the germline V gene. Trimming removed 2 bases at V and 4 bases at J, with 8 bases between. The CDR3 spells CASSYTQVNEKLFF. The CDR3 bases are TGTGCCAGCAGTTACACACAGGTTAATGAAAAACTGTTTTTT.

This rearrangement joins TRBV6-6 to TRBJ1-2; 7 bases map to TRBD1. V lost 6 bases and J lost 2; bases outside the gene matches: 3. CDR1 is MNHNY and CDR2 is SVGAGI in the germline V gene (reference sequence). The CDR3 is 13 amino acids. The CDR3 sequence is CASSQDRNYGYTF. Here the CDR3 DNA reads TGTGCCAGCAGCCAGGACAGGAACTATGGCTACACCTTC.

The gene calls are TRBV11-2 and TRBJ1-2; weak D call: TRBD1 (6 bases). Trimming took off 0 bases at V and 4 bases at J, with 9 bases between the two ends. Looked up from germline, CDR1 is SGHAT and CDR2 is FQNNGV. The CDR3 is 14 amino acids. CDR3 in DNA: TGTGCCAGCAGCTTAGATCGGACAGTCTATGGCTACACCTTC. Protein: CASSLDRTVYGYTF.

This rearrangement joins TRBV2 to TRBJ1-1; D ambiguous. This CDR3 is 13 amino acids long. Germline assignment: CDR1 SNHLY and CDR2 FYNNEI. The V and J ends lost 8 bases and 1 base respectively, with 11 bases between them. The CDR3 DNA reads as TGTGCCAGCCGGGAGGGCGGGAACACTGAAGCTTTCTTT. This translates into CASREGGNTEAFF.

CDR3 sequence: CASSLSGGAGEQYF. DNA for the CDR3: TGTGCCAGCAGCTTATCAGGTGGGGCAGGCGAGCAGTACTTC. The chain combines TRBV7-3 with TRBJ2-7; D is perhaps TRBD1 (5 bases). Trimming shortened V by 2 bases and J by 6 bases, and 14 bases separated the two germline ends. The CDR3 sequence is 14 residues long. Germline loops: CDR1 SGHTA, CDR2 FQGTGA. The full variable domain, rest sourced from reference TRBV7-3 and TRBJ2-7, is GAGVSQTPSNKVTEKGKYVELRCDPISGHTALYWYRQSLGQGPEFLIYFQGTGAADDSGLPNDRFFAVRPEGSVSTLKIQRTERGDSAVYLCASSLSGGAGEQYFGPGTRLTVT.